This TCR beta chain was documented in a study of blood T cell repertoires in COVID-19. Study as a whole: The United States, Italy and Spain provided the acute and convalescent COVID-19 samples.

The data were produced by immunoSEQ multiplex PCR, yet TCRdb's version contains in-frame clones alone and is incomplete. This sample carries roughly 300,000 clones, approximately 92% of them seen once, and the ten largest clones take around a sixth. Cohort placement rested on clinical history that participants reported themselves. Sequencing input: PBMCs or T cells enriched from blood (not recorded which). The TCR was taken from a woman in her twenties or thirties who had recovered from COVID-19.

The CDR3 spells CATHREMNTEAFF. As DNA, the CDR3 is TGTGCCACTCACAGGGAAATGAACACTGAAGCTTTCTTT. The chain combines TRBV6-5 with TRBJ1-1; possible D gene TRBD1, 6 bases. This CDR3 region has 13 residues. Germline CDR1 and CDR2: MNHEY and SVGAGI. The V and J ends lost 10 bases and 0 bases respectively, with 12 bases between them.